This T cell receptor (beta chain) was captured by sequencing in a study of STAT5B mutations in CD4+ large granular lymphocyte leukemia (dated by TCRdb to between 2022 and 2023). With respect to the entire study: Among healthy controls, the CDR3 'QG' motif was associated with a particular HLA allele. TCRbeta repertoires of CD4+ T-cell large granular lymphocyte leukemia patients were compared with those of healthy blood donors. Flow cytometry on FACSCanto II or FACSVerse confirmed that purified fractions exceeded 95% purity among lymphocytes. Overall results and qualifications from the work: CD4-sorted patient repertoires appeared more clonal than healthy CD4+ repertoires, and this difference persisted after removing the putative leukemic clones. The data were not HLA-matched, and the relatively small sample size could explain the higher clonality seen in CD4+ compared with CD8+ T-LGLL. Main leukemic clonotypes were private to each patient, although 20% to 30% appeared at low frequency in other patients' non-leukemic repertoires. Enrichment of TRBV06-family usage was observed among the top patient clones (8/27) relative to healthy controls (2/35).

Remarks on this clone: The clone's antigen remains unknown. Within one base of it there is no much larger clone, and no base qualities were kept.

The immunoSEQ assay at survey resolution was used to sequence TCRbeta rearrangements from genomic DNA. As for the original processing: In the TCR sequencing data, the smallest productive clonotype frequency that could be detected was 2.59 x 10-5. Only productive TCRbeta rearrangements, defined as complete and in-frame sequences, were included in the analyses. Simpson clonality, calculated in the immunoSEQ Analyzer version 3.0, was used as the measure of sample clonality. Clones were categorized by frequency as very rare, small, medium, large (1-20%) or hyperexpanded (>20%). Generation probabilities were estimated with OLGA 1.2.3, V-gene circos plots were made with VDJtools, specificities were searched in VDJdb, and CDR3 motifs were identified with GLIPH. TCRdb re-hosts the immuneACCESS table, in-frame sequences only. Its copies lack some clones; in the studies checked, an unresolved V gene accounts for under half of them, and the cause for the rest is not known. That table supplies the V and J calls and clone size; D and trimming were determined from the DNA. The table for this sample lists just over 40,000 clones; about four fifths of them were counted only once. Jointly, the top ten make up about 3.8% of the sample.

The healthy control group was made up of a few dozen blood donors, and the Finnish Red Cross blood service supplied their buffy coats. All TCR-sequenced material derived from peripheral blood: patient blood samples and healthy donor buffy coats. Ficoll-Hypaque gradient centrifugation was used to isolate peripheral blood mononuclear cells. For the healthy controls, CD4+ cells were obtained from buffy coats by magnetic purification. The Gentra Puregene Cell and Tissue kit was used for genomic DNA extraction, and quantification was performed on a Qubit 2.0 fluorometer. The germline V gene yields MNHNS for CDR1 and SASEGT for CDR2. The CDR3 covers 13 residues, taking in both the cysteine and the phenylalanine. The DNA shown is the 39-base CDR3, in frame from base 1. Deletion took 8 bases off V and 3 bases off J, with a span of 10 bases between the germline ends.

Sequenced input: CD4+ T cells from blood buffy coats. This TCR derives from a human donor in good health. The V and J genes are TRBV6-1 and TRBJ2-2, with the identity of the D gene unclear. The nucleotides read TGTGCCAGCGTAGGCCAGGACACCGGGGAGCTGTTTTTT. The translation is CASVGQDTGELFF.